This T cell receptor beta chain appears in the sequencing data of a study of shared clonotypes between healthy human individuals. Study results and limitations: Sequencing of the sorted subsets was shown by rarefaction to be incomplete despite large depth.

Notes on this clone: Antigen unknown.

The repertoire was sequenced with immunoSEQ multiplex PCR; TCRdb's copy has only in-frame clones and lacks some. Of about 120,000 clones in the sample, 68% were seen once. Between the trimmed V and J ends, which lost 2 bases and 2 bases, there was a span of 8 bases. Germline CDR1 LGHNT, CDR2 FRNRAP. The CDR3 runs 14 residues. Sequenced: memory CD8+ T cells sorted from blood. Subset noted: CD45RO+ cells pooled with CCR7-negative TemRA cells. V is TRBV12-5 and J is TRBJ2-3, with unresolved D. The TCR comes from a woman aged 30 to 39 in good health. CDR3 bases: TGTGCTAGTGGTTTGAACGGGTTCACAGATACGCAGTATTTT. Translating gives CASGLNGFTDTQYF. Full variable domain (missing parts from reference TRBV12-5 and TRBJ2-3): DARVTQTPRHKVTEMGQEVTMRCQPILGHNTVFWYRQTMMQGLELLAYFRNRAPLDDSGMPKDRFSAEMPDATLATLKIQPSEPRDSAVYFCASGLNGFTDTQYFGPGTRLTVL.